This T cell receptor (beta chain) originates from a study of blood T cell repertoires in COVID-19. CDR1 and CDR2 (germline): DFQATT, SNEGSKA (reference sequence). The CDR3 contains 11 residues. Trimming pared 2 bases from V and 11 bases from J, leaving 13 bases between. This clone was observed a handful of times. In the study's own analysis: Reference gene primer amplification gave nucleated cell count estimates. Some clones are missing from TCRdb's copy, which holds only in-frame ones; the method was immunoSEQ multiplex PCR. From that table come the V and J calls and clone size; the DNA was used to work out D and trimming. The data show 25,000 or so clones, roughly 88% seen once.

The receptor was isolated from an older man in a cohort sampled during active COVID-19. Source material: peripheral blood. This chain links TRBV20-1 with TRBJ2-7; possible D gene TRBD1, 6 bases. The chain's CDR3 is CSARSTGPKYF. The CDR3 DNA sequence: TGCAGTGCTAGATCTACAGGGCCTAAGTACTTC.